This T cell receptor beta chain was identified during a study of T cell repertoires in cytomegalovirus infection. The CDR3 length is 13 residues. Germline lookup yields CDR1 ENHRY and CDR2 SYGVKD. Trimming removed 6 bases from V and 7 bases from J, with 13 bases in between. This clonotype was seen a few times. TCRdb re-analysed the reads in MiXCR, keeping a single row per CDR3 protein. The sample lists 300,000 to 400,000 distinct CDR3 sequences; around 18% were seen once. This chain joins TRBV10-3 and TRBJ1-5; no firm D call. The specimen was PBMCs. The TCR was taken from a human donor in good health (CMV status not recorded). Some clones in this sample may be carry-over from other donors' samples. The CDR3 DNA follows: TGTGCCATCAGCGACACTAGAGGGCAGCCCCAGCATTTT. Translated, it gives CAISDTRGQPQHF.